This T cell receptor beta chain was profiled in a study of vaccination and CD4 T cells after COVID-19. About the research overall: Every culture used as a control got a CEFX pool, an HIV-1 Nef pool, or no peptide.

The Oncomine TCR Beta short-read assay sequenced DNA from cultured CD4+ T cells. Genomic DNA extraction was carried out from cultured CD4+ T cells. A single record per CDR3 protein comes from TCRdb applying MiXCR to the PCR reads. The data contain roughly 20,000 distinct CDR3 sequences, roughly two fifths of them singletons. On this clonotype itself: Its antigen is unknown.

Treatment described: 10-day PBMC culture with coronavirus spike peptide pools or control peptides (ViraFEST assay). Whole-study results and caveats: Vaccine-specific clones numbering 304 of 307 showed spike mono-reactivity in convalescent patients.

The V gene's germline CDR1 is MNHNS and CDR2 SASEGT. This CDR3 is built from 14 residues. V lost 7 bases and J 7 bases, leaving 19 bases between the germline ends. This chain links TRBV6-1 with TRBJ2-5; D tentatively fits TRBD1 or TRBD2 (5 bases each). Source: CD4+ T cells from blood, cultured in vitro, taken after SARS-CoV-2 vaccination. The receptor was derived from a human donor who had recovered from COVID-19. The CDR3 loop is CASTSNGTPRTQYF. CDR3 DNA sequence: TGTGCCAGCACCTCAAACGGGACGCCAAGGACCCAGTACTTC.